This T cell receptor beta chain is drawn from a study of cytomegalovirus exposure and HLA in healthy donors. Study-level findings and limits: An apparent linkage of common viral pathogens to several of the most significant clusters emerged in a later analysis.

In this sample, this clone turned up a few times. Antigen specificity is unknown. The PCR made use of 60 Vbeta and 13 Jbeta primers. The protocol was immunoSEQ multiplex PCR, while the TCRdb copy is restricted to in-frame clones and leaves out a portion. There are more than 95,000 clones in the sample; 8% to 11% occur only once, and 4.6% lies in the top ten. Losses at the gene ends were 10 bases for V and 1 base for J; bases not matched to a gene: 4. Germline V gene sequence: CDR1 MNHNS, CDR2 SASEGT. The CDR3 loop spans 15 amino acids. Material: PBMCs. This rearrangement joins TRBV6-1 to TRBJ2-6, with TRBD1 matching over 10 bases. The TCR originated in a woman aged 18 to 35 in good health and CMV-seropositive. Here the CDR3 reads CATWTGGSGANVLTF. CDR3 sequence (DNA): TGTGCCACCTGGACAGGGGGGTCTGGGGCCAACGTCCTGACTTTC.